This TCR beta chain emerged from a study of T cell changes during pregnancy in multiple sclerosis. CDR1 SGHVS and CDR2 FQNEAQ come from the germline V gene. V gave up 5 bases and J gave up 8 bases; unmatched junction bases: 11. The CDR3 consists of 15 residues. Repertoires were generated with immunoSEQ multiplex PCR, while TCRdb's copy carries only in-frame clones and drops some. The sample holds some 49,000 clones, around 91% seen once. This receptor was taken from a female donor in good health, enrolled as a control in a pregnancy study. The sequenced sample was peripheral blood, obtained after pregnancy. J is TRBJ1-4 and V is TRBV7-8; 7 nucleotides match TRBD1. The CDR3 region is CASSTQSTGNEKLFF. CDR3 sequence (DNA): TGTGCCAGCAGCACACAATCGACAGGGAACGAAAAACTGTTTTTT.